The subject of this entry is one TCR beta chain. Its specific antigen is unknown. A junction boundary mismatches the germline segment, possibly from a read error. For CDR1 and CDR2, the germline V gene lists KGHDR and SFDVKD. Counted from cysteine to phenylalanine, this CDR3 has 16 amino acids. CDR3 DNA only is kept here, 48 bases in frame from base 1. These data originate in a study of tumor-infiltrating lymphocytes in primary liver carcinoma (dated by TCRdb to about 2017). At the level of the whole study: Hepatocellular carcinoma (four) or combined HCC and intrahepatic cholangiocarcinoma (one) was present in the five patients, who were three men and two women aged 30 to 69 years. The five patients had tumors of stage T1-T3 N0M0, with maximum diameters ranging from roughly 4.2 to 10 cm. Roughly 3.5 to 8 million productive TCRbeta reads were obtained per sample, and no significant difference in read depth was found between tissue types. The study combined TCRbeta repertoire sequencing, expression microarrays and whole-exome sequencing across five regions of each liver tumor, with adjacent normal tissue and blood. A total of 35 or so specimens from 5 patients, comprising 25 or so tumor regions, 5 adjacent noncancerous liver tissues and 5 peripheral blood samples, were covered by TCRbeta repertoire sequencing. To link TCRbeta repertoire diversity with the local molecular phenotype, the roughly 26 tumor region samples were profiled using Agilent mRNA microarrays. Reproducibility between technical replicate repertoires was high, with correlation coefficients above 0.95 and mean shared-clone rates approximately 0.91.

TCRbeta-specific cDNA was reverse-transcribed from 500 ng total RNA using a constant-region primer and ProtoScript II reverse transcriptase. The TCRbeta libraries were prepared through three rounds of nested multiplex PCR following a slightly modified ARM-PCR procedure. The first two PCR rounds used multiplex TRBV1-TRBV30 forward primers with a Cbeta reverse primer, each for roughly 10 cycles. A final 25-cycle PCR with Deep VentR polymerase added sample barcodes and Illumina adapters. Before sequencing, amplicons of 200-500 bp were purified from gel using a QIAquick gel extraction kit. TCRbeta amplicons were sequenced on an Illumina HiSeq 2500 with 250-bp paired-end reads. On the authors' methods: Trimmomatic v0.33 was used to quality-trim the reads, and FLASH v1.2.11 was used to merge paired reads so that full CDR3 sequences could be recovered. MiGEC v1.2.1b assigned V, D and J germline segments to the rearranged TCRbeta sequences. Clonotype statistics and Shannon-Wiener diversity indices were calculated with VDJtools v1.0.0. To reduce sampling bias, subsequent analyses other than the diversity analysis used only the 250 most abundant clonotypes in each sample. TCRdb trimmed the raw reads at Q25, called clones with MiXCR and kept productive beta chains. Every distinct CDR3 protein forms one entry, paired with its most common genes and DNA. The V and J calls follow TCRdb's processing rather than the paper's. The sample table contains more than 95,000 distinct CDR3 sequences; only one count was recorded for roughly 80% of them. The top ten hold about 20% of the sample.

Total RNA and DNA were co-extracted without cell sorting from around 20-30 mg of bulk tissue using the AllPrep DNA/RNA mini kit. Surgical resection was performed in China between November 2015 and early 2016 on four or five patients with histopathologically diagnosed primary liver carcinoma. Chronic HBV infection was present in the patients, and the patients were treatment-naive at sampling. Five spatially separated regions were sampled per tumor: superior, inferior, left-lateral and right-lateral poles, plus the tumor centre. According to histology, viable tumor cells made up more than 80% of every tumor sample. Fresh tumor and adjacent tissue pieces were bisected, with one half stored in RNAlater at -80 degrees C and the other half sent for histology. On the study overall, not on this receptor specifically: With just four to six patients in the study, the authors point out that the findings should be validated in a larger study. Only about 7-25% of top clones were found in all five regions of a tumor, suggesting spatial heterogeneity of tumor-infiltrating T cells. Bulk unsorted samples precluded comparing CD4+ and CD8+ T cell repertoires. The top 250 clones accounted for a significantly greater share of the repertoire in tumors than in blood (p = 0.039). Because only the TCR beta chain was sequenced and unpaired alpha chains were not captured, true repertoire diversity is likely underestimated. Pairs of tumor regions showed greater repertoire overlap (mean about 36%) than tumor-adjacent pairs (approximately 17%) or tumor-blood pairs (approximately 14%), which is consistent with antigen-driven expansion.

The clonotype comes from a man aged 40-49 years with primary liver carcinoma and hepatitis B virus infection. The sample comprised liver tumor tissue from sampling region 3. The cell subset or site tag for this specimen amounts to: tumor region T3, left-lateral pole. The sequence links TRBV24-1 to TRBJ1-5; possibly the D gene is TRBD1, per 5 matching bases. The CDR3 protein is CANSDGDFAGNQPQHF. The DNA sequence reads TGTGCCAACAGTGATGGGGACTTTGCGGGGAATCAGCCCCAGCATTTT.